This T cell receptor beta chain was observed in a study of cytomegalovirus exposure and HLA in healthy donors. Using immunoSEQ multiplex PCR, the repertoire was profiled, and TCRdb retains in-frame clones only, with some absent. The sample lists approximately 82,000 clones; roughly 95% were seen once. With V trimmed by 3 bases and J by 6 bases, 1 base remained unmatched. The CDR3 is 13 amino acids. Looked up from germline, CDR1 is SGHRS and CDR2 is YFSETQ. The TCR comes from a woman under 30 in good health and CMV-seronegative. This chain connects TRBV5-1 to TRBJ2-2; 8 nucleotides line up with TRBD1. The sequenced sample was PBMCs. In nucleotides, the CDR3 is TGCGCCAGCAGCTCGACAGGGGCCGGGGAGCTGTTTTTT. Translation gives CASSSTGAGELFF.